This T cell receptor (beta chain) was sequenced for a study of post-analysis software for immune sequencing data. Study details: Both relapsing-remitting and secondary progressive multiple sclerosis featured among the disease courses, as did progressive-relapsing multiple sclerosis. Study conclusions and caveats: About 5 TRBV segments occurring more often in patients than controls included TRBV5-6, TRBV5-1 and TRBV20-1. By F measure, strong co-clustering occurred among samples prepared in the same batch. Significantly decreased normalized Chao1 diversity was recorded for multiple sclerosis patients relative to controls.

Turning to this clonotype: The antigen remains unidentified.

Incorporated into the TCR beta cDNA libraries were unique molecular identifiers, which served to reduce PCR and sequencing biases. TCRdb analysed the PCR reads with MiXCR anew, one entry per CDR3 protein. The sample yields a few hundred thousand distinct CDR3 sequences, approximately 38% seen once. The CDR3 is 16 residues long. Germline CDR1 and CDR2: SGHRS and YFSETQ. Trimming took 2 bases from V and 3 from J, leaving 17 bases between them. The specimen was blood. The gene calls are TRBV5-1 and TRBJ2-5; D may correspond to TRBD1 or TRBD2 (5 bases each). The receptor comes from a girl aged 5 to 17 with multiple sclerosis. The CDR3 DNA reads TGCGCCAGCAGCTTTGGGGGTCTAAGAGGGGAAGAGACCCAGTACTTC. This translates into CASSFGGLRGEETQYF.